These 15 T cell receptor beta chains were sequenced from one sample in a study of shared clonotypes between healthy human individuals. The assay was immunoSEQ multiplex PCR, and TCRdb's table has in-frame clones only and misses some. The sample includes approximately 2.5 million clones, around 94% of them seen just once. The material sequenced was naive CD4+ T cells sorted from blood. This sample's subset: CD45RA+ positively selected. The receptors here all came from a man between 18 and 35 years old in good health.

This sequence joins TRBV18 and TRBJ1-6; no reliable D call. V was clipped by 1 base and J by 0 bases, with 13 bases between them. The length of the CDR3 is 18 residues. Per the germline V gene, CDR1 is KGHSH and CDR2 is LQKENI. For the CDR3, the DNA is TGTGCCAGCTCACCACGTCGGGGAGAAAGCTCCTATAATTCACCCCTCCACTTT. This translates into CASSPRRGESSYNSPLHF.

The rearrangement joins TRBV27 to TRBJ2-3; 8 nucleotides align to TRBD2. With 5 bases clipped from V and 5 bases from J, the junction kept 9 bases outside the gene matches. The length of the CDR3 is 15 residues. Per germline, CDR1 MNHEY and CDR2 SMNVEV (reference sequence). Here the CDR3 DNA reads TGTGCCAGCAGTCTTCCCCGGGGGGGGGAAGATACGCAGTATTTT. Translating it yields CASSLPRGGEDTQYF.

Here the CDR3 DNA reads TGTGCCAGCAGTAATACGAGAGGGGGCTACAATGAGCAGTTCTTC. Residues: CASSNTRGGYNEQFF. The chain employs TRBV7-2 and TRBJ2-1; tentative D call: TRBD1 (6 bases). V was cut by 6 bases and J by 3 bases, with 15 bases left in between. CDR3 length equals 15 residues. Germline V gene lookup returns CDR1 SGHTA and CDR2 FQGNSA.

V usage is TRBV7-2 and J usage is TRBJ2-2; D uncertain. The ends were cut back, 1 base at V and 4 bases at J, with 13 bases in the middle. This CDR3 is built from 16 residues. Germline CDR1 and CDR2: SGHTA and FQGNSA. CDR3 in DNA: TGTGCCAGCAGCTTAGTAGCCGTTTCGGGCACCGGGGAGCTGTTTTTT. This gives the protein CASSLVAVSGTGELFF.

This chain links TRBV5-4 with TRBJ1-4; D not resolved. CDR1 and CDR2 from the germline V gene are SGHNT and YYREEE (reference sequence). The length of the CDR3 is 12 residues. V lost 2 bases and J 8 bases, leaving 7 bases between the germline ends. CDR3 loop: CASSFYGEKLFF. In DNA, the CDR3 is TGTGCCAGCAGCTTTTATGGGGAAAAACTGTTTTTT.

The J gene is TRBJ2-1, the V gene TRBV11-1; 7 bases line up with TRBD1. The CDR3 is made up of 14 amino acids. Germline CDR1 and CDR2: SGHAT and FQDESV (reference sequence). The junction had 4 bases not matched to a gene; V was cut back by 2 bases and J by 6 bases. The CDR3 nucleotides read TGTGCCAGCAGCTTATTAGACAGGGCCAATGAGCAGTTCTTC. Its translation is CASSLLDRANEQFF.

The chain combines TRBV21-1 with TRBJ1-1. TRBV21-1 counts as a pseudogene. This CDR3 is built from 15 residues. The CDR3 sequence: CASSKVLKGVTEAFF. In DNA, the CDR3 is TGTGCCAGCAGCAAAGTCCTGAAGGGCGTCACTGAAGCTTTCTTT.

This chain joins TRBV9 and TRBJ2-7; maybe TRBD1 (6 bases). The CDR3 has 14 residues. Germline lookup yields CDR1 SGDLS and CDR2 YYNGEE. Trimming removed 7 bases at V and 6 bases at J, with 20 bases between. The CDR3, as DNA: TGTGCCAGCGGACAAGGGACACTATCTACCGAGCAGTACTTC. This translates into CASGQGTLSTEQYF.

This chain connects TRBV4-3 to TRBJ2-6; TRBD2 might be the D (7 bases). The ends were cut back, 0 bases at V and 1 base at J, with 19 bases in the middle. This CDR3 comprises 20 residues. The germline gives CDR1 LGHNA, CDR2 YSLEER. Written as DNA, the CDR3 is TGCGCCAGCAGCCAAGATTTGGCGGGGGCTCTACCTTCTGGGGCCAACGTCCTGACTTTC. Translated, it gives CASSQDLAGALPSGANVLTF.

V usage is TRBV6-1 and J usage is TRBJ2-3; the D gene is possibly TRBD2 (6 bases). Germline CDR1 is MNHNS and CDR2 is SASEGT. This CDR3 region has 14 residues. V lost 2 bases and J 8 bases, leaving 14 bases between the germline ends. DNA of the CDR3: TGTGCCAGCAGTGAACCGGGATTGCGGGGTACGCAGTATTTT. Residues: CASSEPGLRGTQYF.

The chain uses TRBV9 and TRBJ1-1, with a weak D call TRBD1 (5 bases). This CDR3 has 16 residues. In germline, CDR1 is SGDLS, CDR2 YYNGEE. V lost 0 bases and J lost 1, with 13 bases in between. Here the CDR3 reads CASSVEGWGSNTEAFF. CDR3 sequence (DNA): TGTGCCAGCAGCGTAGAAGGGTGGGGGTCGAACACTGAAGCTTTCTTT.

This rearrangement joins TRBV7-9 to TRBJ2-1; 11 nucleotides align to TRBD2. The CDR3 loop spans 17 amino acids. Germline lookup yields CDR1 SEHNR and CDR2 FQNEAQ (reference sequence). The junction had 7 bases not matched to a gene; V was cut back by 5 bases and J by 1 base. CDR3 protein: CASSTSTSGVSYNEQFF. The CDR3 coding sequence is TGTGCCAGCAGCACGTCGACTAGCGGGGTATCCTACAATGAGCAGTTCTTC.

The V call is TRBV29-1, the J call TRBJ1-2; tentative D call: TRBD1 (5 bases). V shed 5 bases and J shed 4 bases, with 20 bases lying between them. Germline CDR1 reads SQVTM; CDR2 reads ANQGSEA. The CDR3 runs 15 residues. CDR3 in amino acids: CSVLAGLTDFYGYTF. The CDR3 DNA is TGCAGCGTTTTGGCAGGGCTGACCGACTTCTATGGCTACACCTTC.

The chain is built from TRBV15 and TRBJ1-1, with no clear D. The CDR3 spans 14 residues. Germline V gene lookup returns CDR1 LNHNV and CDR2 YYDKDF (reference sequence). V gave up 5 bases and J gave up 0 bases, with 10 bases separating them. The CDR3 reads CATSSQRLNTEAFF. The CDR3 DNA follows: TGTGCCACCAGCTCACAGAGACTGAACACTGAAGCTTTCTTT.

V is TRBV13 and J is TRBJ2-7; TRBD1 matches 11 bases. Trimming at V came to 2 bases and at J to 2 bases, leaving 5 bases not matched to a gene. Germline V gene lookup returns CDR1 PRHDT and CDR2 FYEKMQ (reference sequence). The CDR3 is 16 residues long. CDR3 sequence reads: CASSLLGDRGAYEQYF. Written as DNA, the CDR3 is TGTGCCAGCAGCTTACTCGGGGACAGGGGGGCCTACGAGCAGTACTTC.